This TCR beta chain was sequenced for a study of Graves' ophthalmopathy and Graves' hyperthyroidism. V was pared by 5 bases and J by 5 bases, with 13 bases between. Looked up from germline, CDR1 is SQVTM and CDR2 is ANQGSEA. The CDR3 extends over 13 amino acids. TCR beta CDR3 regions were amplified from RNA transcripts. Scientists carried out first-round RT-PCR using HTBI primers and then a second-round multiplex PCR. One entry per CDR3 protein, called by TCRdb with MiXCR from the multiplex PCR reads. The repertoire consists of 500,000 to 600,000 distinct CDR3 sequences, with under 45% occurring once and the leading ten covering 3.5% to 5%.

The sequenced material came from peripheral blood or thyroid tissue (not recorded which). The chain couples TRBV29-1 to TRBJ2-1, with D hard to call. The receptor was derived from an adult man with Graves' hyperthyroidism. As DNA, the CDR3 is TGCAGCGTTTTGGCTTCCACTCACAATGAGCAGTTCTTC. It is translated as CSVLASTHNEQFF.